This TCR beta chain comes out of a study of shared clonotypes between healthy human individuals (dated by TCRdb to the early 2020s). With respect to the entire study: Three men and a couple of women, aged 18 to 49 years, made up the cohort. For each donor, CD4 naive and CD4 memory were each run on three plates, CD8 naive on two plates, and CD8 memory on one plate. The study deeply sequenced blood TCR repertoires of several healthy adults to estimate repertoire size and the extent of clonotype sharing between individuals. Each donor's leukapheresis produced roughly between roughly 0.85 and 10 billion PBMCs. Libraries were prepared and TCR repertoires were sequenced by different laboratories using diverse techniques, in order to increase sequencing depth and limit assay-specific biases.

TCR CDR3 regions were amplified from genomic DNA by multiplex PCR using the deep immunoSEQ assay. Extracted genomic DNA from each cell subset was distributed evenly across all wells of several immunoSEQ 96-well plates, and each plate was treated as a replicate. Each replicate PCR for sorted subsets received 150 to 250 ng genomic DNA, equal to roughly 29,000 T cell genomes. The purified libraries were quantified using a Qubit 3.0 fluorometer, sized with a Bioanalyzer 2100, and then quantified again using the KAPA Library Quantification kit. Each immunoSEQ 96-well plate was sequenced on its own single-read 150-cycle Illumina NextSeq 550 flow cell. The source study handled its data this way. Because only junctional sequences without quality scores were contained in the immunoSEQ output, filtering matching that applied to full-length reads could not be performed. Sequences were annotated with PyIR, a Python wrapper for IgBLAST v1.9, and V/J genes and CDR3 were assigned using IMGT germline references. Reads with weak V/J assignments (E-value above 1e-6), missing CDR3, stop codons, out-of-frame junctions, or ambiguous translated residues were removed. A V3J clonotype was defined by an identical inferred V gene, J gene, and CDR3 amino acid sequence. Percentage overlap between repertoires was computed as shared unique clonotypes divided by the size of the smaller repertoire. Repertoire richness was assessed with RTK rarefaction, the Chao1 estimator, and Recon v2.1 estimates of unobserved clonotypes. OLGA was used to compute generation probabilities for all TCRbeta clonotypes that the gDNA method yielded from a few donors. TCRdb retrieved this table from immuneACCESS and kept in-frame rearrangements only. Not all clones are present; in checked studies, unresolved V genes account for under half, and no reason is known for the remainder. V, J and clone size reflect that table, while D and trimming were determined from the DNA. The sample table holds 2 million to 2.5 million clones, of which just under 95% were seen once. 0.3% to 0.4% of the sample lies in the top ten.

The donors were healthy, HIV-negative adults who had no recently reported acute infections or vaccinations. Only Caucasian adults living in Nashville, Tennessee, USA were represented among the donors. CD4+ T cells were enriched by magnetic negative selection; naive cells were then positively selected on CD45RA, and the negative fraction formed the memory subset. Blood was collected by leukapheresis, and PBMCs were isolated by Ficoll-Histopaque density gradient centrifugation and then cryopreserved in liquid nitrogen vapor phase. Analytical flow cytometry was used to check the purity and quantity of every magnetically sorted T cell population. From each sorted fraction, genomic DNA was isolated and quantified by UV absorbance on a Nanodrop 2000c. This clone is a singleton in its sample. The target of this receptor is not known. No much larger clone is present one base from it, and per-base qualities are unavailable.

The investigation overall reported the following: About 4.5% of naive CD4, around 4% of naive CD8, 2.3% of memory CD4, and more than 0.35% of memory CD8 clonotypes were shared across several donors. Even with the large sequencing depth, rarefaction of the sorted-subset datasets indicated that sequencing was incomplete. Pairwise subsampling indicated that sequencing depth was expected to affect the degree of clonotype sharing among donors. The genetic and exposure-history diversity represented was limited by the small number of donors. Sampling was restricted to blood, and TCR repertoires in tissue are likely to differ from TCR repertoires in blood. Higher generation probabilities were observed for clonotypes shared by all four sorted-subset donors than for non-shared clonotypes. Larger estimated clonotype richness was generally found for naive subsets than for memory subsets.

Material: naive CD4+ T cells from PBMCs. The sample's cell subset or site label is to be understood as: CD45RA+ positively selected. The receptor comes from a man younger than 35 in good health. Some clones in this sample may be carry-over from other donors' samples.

For the CDR3, the sequence is CASSSGGGGTDTQYF. The bases are TGTGCCAGCAGCTCAGGAGGAGGGGGCACAGATACGCAGTATTTT. The chain uses TRBV7-2 and TRBJ2-3; TRBD2 is a weak D gene call, 6 bases matching. Spanning cysteine to phenylalanine, the CDR3 consists of 15 amino acids. The CDR3 DNA has 45 bases and is translated from base 1. The germline V gene encodes CDR1 SGHTA and CDR2 FQGNSA. V is reduced by 4 bases and J by 1 base, leaving a spacing of 12 bases between them. With the rest looked up from the reference TRBV7-2 and TRBJ2-3 genes rather than sequenced, the full variable domain is GAGVSQSPSNKVTEKGKDVELRCDPISGHTALYWYRQSLGQGLEFLIYFQGNSAPDKSGLPSDRFSAERTGGSVSTLTIQRTQQEDSAVYLCASSSGGGGTDTQYFGPGTRLTVL.